The clone carrying this TCR beta chain was detected once. What it binds is not known. This entry is derived from a study of cytomegalovirus exposure and HLA in healthy donors. At the level of the study: An early data release held 75 million to 100 million unique TCRs from HLA-typed donors. Whole-study results and caveats: A later analysis showed that HLA-associated TCR beta chains had undergone more clonal expansion than equally common others.

Regarding donors, all were healthy bone marrow donors. This PCR relied on a set of 60 Vbeta primers and 13 Jbeta primers. Original handling: The authors later counted about 80 million unique TCR beta chains, roughly 10 million of them shared. TCRdb's copy holds only in-frame clones and misses some; the assay was immunoSEQ multiplex PCR. V, J and clone size are those of that table, while D and trimming were read from the DNA. The sample has approximately 170,000 clones, approximately 67% seen once. This CDR3 has 15 amino acids. Germline values: CDR1 MGHRA, CDR2 YSYEKL. Trimming cost V 4 bases and J 5 bases; bases outside gene matches: 9.

This TCR derives from a woman under 30 in good health and CMV-seropositive. The sample consisted of PBMCs. The chain links TRBV4-1 to TRBJ1-2, with 8 bases matching TRBD1. The chain's CDR3 is CASSPRQGTTYGYTF. CDR3 DNA: TGCGCCAGCAGCCCCCGACAGGGGACCACTTATGGCTACACCTTC.